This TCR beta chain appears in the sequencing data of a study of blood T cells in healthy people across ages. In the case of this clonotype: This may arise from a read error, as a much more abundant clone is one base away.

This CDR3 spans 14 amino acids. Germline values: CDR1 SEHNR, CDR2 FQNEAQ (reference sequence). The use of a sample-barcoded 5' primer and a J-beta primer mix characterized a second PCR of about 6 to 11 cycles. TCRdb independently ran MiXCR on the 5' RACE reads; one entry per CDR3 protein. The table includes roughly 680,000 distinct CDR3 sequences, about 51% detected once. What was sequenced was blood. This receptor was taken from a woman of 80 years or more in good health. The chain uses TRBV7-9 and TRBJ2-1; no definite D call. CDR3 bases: TGTGCCAGCAGCCAACAGTTAAGTCACAATGAGCAGTTATTC. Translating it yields CASSQQLSHNEQLF.